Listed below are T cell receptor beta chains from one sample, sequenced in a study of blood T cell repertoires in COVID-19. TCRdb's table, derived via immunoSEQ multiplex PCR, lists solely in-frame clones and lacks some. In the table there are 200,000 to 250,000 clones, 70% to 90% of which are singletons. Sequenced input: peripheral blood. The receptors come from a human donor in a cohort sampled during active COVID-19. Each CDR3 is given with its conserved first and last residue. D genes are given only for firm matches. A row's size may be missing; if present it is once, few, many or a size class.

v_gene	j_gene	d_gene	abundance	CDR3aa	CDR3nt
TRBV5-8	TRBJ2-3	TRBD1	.	CASSLDRGHTQYF	TGTGCCAGCAGCCTTGACAGGGGGCATACGCAGTATTTT
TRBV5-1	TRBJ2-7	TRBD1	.	CASSQPGTGGEQYF	TGCGCCAGCAGCCAGCCCGGGACAGGGGGCGAGCAGTACTTC
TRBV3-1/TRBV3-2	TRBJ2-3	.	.	CASSQVSGDTQYF	TGTGCCAGCAGCCAAGTGTCGGGAGATACGCAGTATTTT
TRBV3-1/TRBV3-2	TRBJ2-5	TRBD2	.	CASSEGTSGAETQYF	TGTGCCAGCAGCGAAGGGACTAGCGGGGCAGAGACCCAGTACTTC
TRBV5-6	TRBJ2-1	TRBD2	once	CASSRERGSSYNEQFF	TGTGCCAGCAGCCGTGAGCGGGGGAGCTCCTACAATGAGCAGTTCTTC
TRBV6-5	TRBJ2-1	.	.	CASSYSSGSGYNEQFF	TGTGCCAGCAGTTACTCCTCCGGGAGCGGCTACAATGAGCAGTTCTTC
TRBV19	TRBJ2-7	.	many	CAVSSALTYEQYF	TGTGCCGTCTCGAGCGCCCTCACCTACGAGCAGTACTTC
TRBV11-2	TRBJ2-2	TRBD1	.	CASSQSVRGPWRELFF	TGTGCCAGCAGTCAAAGTGTCAGGGGGCCCTGGCGGGAGCTGTTTTTT
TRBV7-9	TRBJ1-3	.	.	CASSFVGAGGNTIYF	TGTGCCAGCAGCTTTGTCGGAGCGGGTGGAAACACCATATATTTT
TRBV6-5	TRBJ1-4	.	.	CASKGVEKLFF	TGTGCCAGCAAAGGGGTTGAAAAACTGTTTTTT
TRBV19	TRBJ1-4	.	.	CASSTRRRTNEKLFF	TGTGCCAGTAGTACCCGGAGGAGGACTAATGAAAAACTGTTTTTT
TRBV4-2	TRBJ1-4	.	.	CASSPSQLEKLFF	TGTGCCAGCAGCCCATCCCAACTTGAAAAACTGTTTTTT
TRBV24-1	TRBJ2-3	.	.	CATSDLLPDTQYF	TGTGCCACCAGTGATTTGCTCCCAGATACGCAGTATTTT
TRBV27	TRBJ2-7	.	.	CASSLRGIEQYF	TGTGCCAGCAGTTTAAGGGGGATCGAGCAGTACTTC
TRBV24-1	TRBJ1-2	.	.	CATSEGSRSYGYTF	TGTGCCACCAGTGAGGGCAGCCGCTCCTATGGCTACACCTTC
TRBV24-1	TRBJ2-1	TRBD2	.	CATSAPRGREDEQFF	TGTGCCACCAGTGCCCCCCGCGGGAGGGAGGATGAGCAGTTCTTC
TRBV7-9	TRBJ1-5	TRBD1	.	CASSSDRGRGNQPQHF	TGTGCCAGCAGTTCCGACAGGGGAAGGGGGAATCAGCCCCAGCATTTT
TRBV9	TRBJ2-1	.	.	CASSVGRPQEQFF	TGTGCCAGCAGCGTAGGGCGGCCGCAGGAGCAGTTCTTC
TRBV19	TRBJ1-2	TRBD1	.	CASSVLTGQGYTF	TGTGCCAGTAGTGTGCTGACAGGGCAAGGCTACACCTTC
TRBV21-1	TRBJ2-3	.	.	CASSFQGLAGADTQYF	TGTGCCAGCAGCTTCCAGGGACTAGCGGGCGCAGATACGCAGTATTTT
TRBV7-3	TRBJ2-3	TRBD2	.	CASSLTRLAGGRDTQYF	TGTGCCAGCAGCTTAACCAGACTAGCGGGGGGCCGAGATACGCAGTATTTT
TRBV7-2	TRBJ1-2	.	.	CASRRTGLGYTF	TGTGCCAGCAGGAGAACAGGGCTTGGCTACACCTTC
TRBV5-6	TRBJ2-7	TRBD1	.	CASSSQAGGSYEQYF	TGTGCCAGCAGCTCCCAGGCAGGGGGTTCCTACGAGCAGTACTTC
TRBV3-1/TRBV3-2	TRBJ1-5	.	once	CASSQGSDRIGSNQPQHF	TGTGCCAGCAGCCAAGGGTCAGACAGGATCGGTAGCAATCAGCCCCAGCATTTT